What follows are 30 T cell receptor beta chains derived from one specimen sequenced in a study of shared clonotypes between healthy human individuals. The data were produced by immunoSEQ multiplex PCR, yet TCRdb's version contains in-frame clones alone and is incomplete. The table has roughly 2 million clones, roughly 96% seen once. The sample consisted of naive CD4+ T cells sorted from blood. The subset here: CD45RA+ positively selected. Receptors were obtained from a man between 18 and 29 years old in good health.

The genes are TRBV30 and TRBJ1-4; D remains ambiguous. This CDR3 is 12 amino acids long. V was shortened by 8 bases and J by 6 bases, with 13 bases between the two germline ends. Germline assignment: CDR1 GTSNPN and CDR2 SVGIG (reference sequence). CDR3 residues: CALMYSDEKLFF. The CDR3 DNA follows: TGTGCCCTGATGTATTCGGATGAAAAACTGTTTTTT.

The rearrangement links TRBV7-9 to TRBJ1-4; the match to TRBD1 covers 9 bases. The CDR3 is 15 residues long. Trimming cost V 5 bases and J 7 bases; bases outside gene matches: 8. CDR1 and CDR2 from the germline V gene are SEHNR and FQNEAQ (reference sequence). CDR3: CASSATGTGTEKLFF. The CDR3, as DNA: TGTGCCAGCAGCGCAACCGGGACAGGGACTGAAAAACTGTTTTTT. The full variable domain, completed using reference TRBV7-9 and TRBJ1-4, is DTGVSQNPRHKITKRGQNVTFRCDPISEHNRLYWYRQTLGQGPEFLTYFQNEAQLEKSRLLSDRFSAERPKGSFSTLEIQRTEQGDSAMYLCASSATGTGTEKLFFGSGTQLSVL.

This clone was seen once. CDR3 nucleotides: TGTGCCAGCAGCTTGGGTCCCCGGGATGTAGGTGAAAAACTGTTTTTT. Translating it yields CASSLGPRDVGEKLFF. J is TRBJ1-4 and V is TRBV5-6; D is undetermined. Per the germline V gene, CDR1 is SGHDT and CDR2 is YYEEEE. Trimming pared 0 bases from V and 7 bases from J, leaving 16 bases between. The CDR3 has 16 residues.

V is TRBV27 and J is TRBJ2-7; D is tentatively TRBD1 or TRBD2 (6 bases each). V was pared by 9 bases and J by 1 base, with 16 bases between. Germline V gene data show CDR1 as MNHEY and CDR2 as SMNVEV (reference sequence). The CDR3 extends over 14 amino acids. The CDR3 sequence is CASLEGVRSYEQYF. Written as DNA, the CDR3 is TGTGCCAGTCTGGAGGGGGTCAGGTCCTACGAGCAGTACTTC.

The chain uses TRBV4-2 and TRBJ2-6, with TRBD1 as a possible D gene (5 bases). Trimming removed 0 bases from V and 4 bases from J, with 19 bases in between. Germline V gene sequence: CDR1 LGHNA, CDR2 YNFKEQ. The CDR3 totals 19 residues. DNA of the CDR3: TGTGCCAGCAGCCAAGAGTCGGCAGGGTTGTCTTACGGGGCCAACGTCCTGACTTTC. Translation: CASSQESAGLSYGANVLTF.

A word on this clone: Other DNA sequences from this sample encode an identical CDR3 as well. The chain combines TRBV6-1 with TRBJ2-5; D may match TRBD1 or TRBD2 (5 bases each). V lost 1 base to trimming and J lost 1 base, with 10 bases between them. The germline CDR1 and CDR2 sequences are MNHNS and SASEGT. The CDR3 runs 15 residues. The CDR3 protein is CASSEGGTVQETQYF. The DNA for the CDR3 is TGTGCCAGCAGTGAAGGTGGGACCGTCCAAGAGACCCAGTACTTC.

The chain joins TRBV4-1 to TRBJ2-2; 10 bases line up with TRBD2. With 2 bases clipped from V and 1 base from J, the junction kept 4 bases outside the gene matches. Germline V gene sequence: CDR1 MGHRA, CDR2 YSYEKL. CDR3 length: 17 amino acids. The CDR3 nucleotides are TGCGCCAGCAGCCAAAGGCCTAGCGGGAGGAACACCGGGGAGCTGTTTTTT. Translation: CASSQRPSGRNTGELFF.

The chain couples TRBV10-2 to TRBJ2-1; D remains ambiguous. Deletions cut 3 bases from V and 13 bases from J, with 10 bases between. The CDR3 is 11 amino acids. The germline CDR1 and CDR2 sequences are WSHSY and SAAADI. CDR3 sequence: CASSEGNLQFF. In nucleotides, the CDR3 is TGCGCCAGCAGTGAAGGTAACCTACAGTTCTTC.

The CDR3 DNA is TGTGCCAGCTCACCATCCTCCGGGACCCTTAATTCACCCCTCCACTTT. Translated, it gives CASSPSSGTLNSPLHF. The gene calls are TRBV18 and TRBJ1-6, with D maybe TRBD1 (5 bases). In germline, CDR1 is KGHSH, CDR2 LQKENI. The V and J ends lost 2 bases and 6 bases respectively, with 14 bases between them. This CDR3 has 16 residues.

The chain links TRBV29-1 to TRBJ1-3; D is undetermined. Trimming took off 7 bases at V and 0 bases at J, with 10 bases between the two ends. CDR1 is SQVTM and CDR2 is ANQGSEA in the germline V gene. The CDR3 loop spans 13 amino acids. In nucleotides, the CDR3 is TGCAGCGGGATTCTACTCTCTGGAAACACCATATATTTT. Amino acids: CSGILLSGNTIYF.

J is TRBJ1-5 and V is TRBV19; D gene ambiguous. The CDR3 is 15 residues long. Deletions cut 1 base from V and 6 bases from J, with 13 bases between. The V gene's germline CDR1 is LNHDA and CDR2 SQIVND (reference sequence). The CDR3 protein is CASSIGQTSGQPQHF. The CDR3 DNA reads as TGTGCCAGTAGTATAGGGCAAACCTCAGGTCAGCCCCAGCATTTT.

The rearrangement links TRBV15 to TRBJ2-7; 10 bases line up with TRBD2. Germline V lookup: CDR1 LNHNV, CDR2 YYDKDF (reference sequence). This CDR3 spans 15 amino acids. V lost 0 bases to trimming and J lost 3 bases; unmatched junction nucleotides: 2. The CDR3 sequence is CATSRETSGHYEQYF. The CDR3 DNA sequence: TGTGCCACCAGCAGAGAGACTAGCGGGCACTACGAGCAGTACTTC.

The CDR3 DNA follows: TGTGCCAGCAGCCCCGGTGGAGCTAGGTCCGCAGATACGCAGTATTTT. This translates into CASSPGGARSADTQYF. This chain uses TRBV5-4 with TRBJ2-3; D uncertain. CDR1 is SGHNT, CDR2 YYREEE, per germline (reference sequence). Trimming stripped 4 bases from V and 4 bases from J, with 19 bases between. This CDR3 has 16 amino acids.

The chain carries TRBV6-1 and TRBJ1-1; 7 bases match TRBD1. The CDR3 runs 15 residues. CDR1 is MNHNS and CDR2 is SASEGT in the germline V gene. Trimming removed 4 bases from V and 4 bases from J; junction bases left unmatched: 9. The CDR3 nucleotides read TGTGCCAGCAGTGTGACAGGGAGGAGTGGCACTGAAGCTTTCTTT. It specifies CASSVTGRSGTEAFF.

The V gene is TRBV18, the J gene TRBJ2-7; D possibly uses TRBD1 or TRBD2 (5 bases each). Germline CDR1 KGHSH, CDR2 LQKENI. V was cut by 3 bases and J by 6 bases, with 15 bases left in between. The CDR3 consists of 14 residues. Here the CDR3 DNA reads TGTGCCAGCTCACCTGGGGGAAGAAGTAGCGAGCAGTACTTC. This gives the protein CASSPGGRSSEQYF.

On this clone itself: This CDR3 is also generated by other DNA sequences in the sample. The chain links TRBV10-3 to TRBJ1-1, with D unclear. CDR1 and CDR2 from the germline V gene are ENHRY and SYGVKD. Trimming removed 5 bases at V and 5 bases at J, with 6 bases between. This CDR3 spans 11 amino acids. The CDR3 region is CAISLGTEAFF. The DNA of the CDR3 is TGTGCCATCAGTTTGGGGACTGAAGCTTTCTTT.

V gene TRBV25-1 combines with J gene TRBJ2-3; no clear D gene. The length of the CDR3 is 14 residues. V was clipped by 8 bases and J by 0 bases, with 12 bases between them. The germline gives CDR1 MGHDK, CDR2 SYGVNS. The CDR3 sequence is CASGVGTSTDTQYF. CDR3 in DNA: TGTGCCAGCGGGGTGGGAACTAGCACAGATACGCAGTATTTT.

On this clone: This specimen includes other DNA sequences encoding the same CDR3. The chain has TRBV5-1 and TRBJ2-7, with TRBD2 as a possible D gene (6 bases). This CDR3 comprises 15 residues. The V gene's germline CDR1 is SGHRS and CDR2 YFSETQ. Trimming shortened V by 0 bases and J by 4 bases, and 14 bases separated the two germline ends. The CDR3 DNA sequence: TGCGCCAGCAGCTTGGTTGCGGGACGCGGGTACGAGCAGTACTTC. It encodes CASSLVAGRGYEQYF.

The rearrangement uses TRBV5-4 and TRBJ2-3; TRBD2 aligns across 8 bases. The CDR3 sequence is 15 residues long. The germline CDR1 and CDR2 sequences are SGHNT and YYREEE (reference sequence). V lost 2 bases and J lost 3; bases outside the gene matches: 5. The CDR3 DNA sequence: TGTGCCAGCAGCTTTGGAGCGGGGGTAACAGATACGCAGTATTTT. This sequence encodes CASSFGAGVTDTQYF. The variable domain in full, completed from reference TRBV5-4 and TRBJ2-3, reads ETGVTQSPTHLIKTRGQQVTLRCSSQSGHNTVSWYQQALGQGPQFIFQYYREEENGRGNFPPRFSGLQFPNYSSELNVNALELDDSALYLCASSFGAGVTDTQYFGPGTRLTVL.

The chain couples TRBV5-1 to TRBJ2-2; D possibly corresponds to TRBD1 (6 bases). The germline V and J ends were trimmed by 5 bases and 4 bases, with 15 bases remaining between them. The CDR3 totals 15 residues. Germline V gene sequence: CDR1 SGHRS, CDR2 YFSETQ. The CDR3 nucleotides read TGCGCCAGCAGTTCCGCCCCAGGGGTCACCGGGGAGCTGTTTTTT. Translated, it gives CASSSAPGVTGELFF.

The chain joins TRBV10-1 to TRBJ1-1, with D unclear. CDR3 length: 15 residues. Trimming shortened V by 0 bases and J by 1 base, and 9 bases separated the two germline ends. Germline values: CDR1 WNHNN, CDR2 SYGVQD (reference sequence). The CDR3 DNA is TGCGCCAGCAGTGAGTCACCCCACGGGAACACTGAAGCTTTCTTT. Its translation: CASSESPHGNTEAFF.

The rearrangement links TRBV11-2 to TRBJ1-2; perhaps TRBD1 as D (6 bases). The CDR3 covers 13 residues. The V gene's germline CDR1 is SGHAT and CDR2 FQNNGV. V lost 3 bases, J lost 7 bases, and 12 bases lay in between. The CDR3 spells CASSFGQRSGYTF. The CDR3 DNA sequence: TGTGCCAGCAGCTTCGGACAGAGGAGTGGCTACACCTTC.

The CDR3 is CASRPLGDTQYF. CDR3 nucleotides: TGTGCCAGCAGACCACTAGGAGATACGCAGTATTTT. The chain employs TRBV2 and TRBJ2-3; D may be TRBD2 (5 bases). CDR1 is SNHLY and CDR2 is FYNNEI in the germline V gene. The V end lost 6 bases, the J end lost 5 bases, and 9 bases lay between the germline ends. The CDR3 has 12 residues.

The V gene is TRBV27, the J gene TRBJ1-2; no clear D gene. Looked up from germline, CDR1 is MNHEY and CDR2 is SMNVEV (reference sequence). With 6 bases removed from V and 5 bases from J, the gap between germline ends came to 10 bases. This CDR3 contains 12 residues. The CDR3, as DNA: TGTGCCAGCAGGGACCGTGGATATGGCTACACCTTC. Amino acid sequence: CASRDRGYGYTF.

The V gene is TRBV2, the J gene TRBJ2-3; maybe TRBD2 (6 bases). V was clipped by 5 bases and J by 5 bases, with 11 bases between them. Germline CDR1 SNHLY, CDR2 FYNNEI. This CDR3 comprises 13 residues. CDR3 DNA sequence: TGTGCCAGCAGTCGGAACGGGGGAGATACGCAGTATTTT. Translation: CASSRNGGDTQYF.

J is TRBJ1-5 and V is TRBV19; D not certain. Trimming took off 2 bases at V and 6 bases at J, with 11 bases between the two ends. There are 14 residues in the CDR3. CDR1 and CDR2 from the germline V gene are LNHDA and SQIVND (reference sequence). The CDR3, as DNA: TGTGCCAGTAGTATAAACAGTTTCTTTCAGCCCCAGCATTTT. Translating gives CASSINSFFQPQHF.

The chain joins TRBV18 to TRBJ2-3, with 7 bases that match TRBD2. Germline V gene data show CDR1 as KGHSH and CDR2 as LQKENI. The V gene end was trimmed by 3 bases and the J gene end by 4 bases; junction bases not matched to a gene: 4. This CDR3 has 14 residues. CDR3 region: CASSPAGVADTQYF. In DNA, the CDR3 is TGTGCCAGCTCACCGGCGGGAGTGGCAGATACGCAGTATTTT.

This clone is a singleton in its sample. Other DNA sequences in this sample translate to the same CDR3. This chain joins TRBV5-1 and TRBJ2-5; no firm D call. V was shortened by 0 bases and J by 5 bases, with 11 bases between the two germline ends. The V gene's germline CDR1 is SGHRS and CDR2 YFSETQ. The CDR3 spans 14 residues. CDR3 in DNA: TGCGCCAGCAGCTTGGATCGGGTGGGGGAGACCCAGTACTTC. Amino acids: CASSLDRVGETQYF. Full variable domain (missing parts from reference TRBV5-1 and TRBJ2-5): KAGVTQTPRYLIKTRGQQVTLSCSPISGHRSVSWYQQTPGQGLQFLFEYFSETQRNKGNFPGRFSGRQFSNSRSEMNVSTLELGDSALYLCASSLDRVGETQYFGPGTRLLVL.

J is TRBJ1-2 and V is TRBV7-9, with 7 nucleotides matching TRBD1. With 5 bases clipped from V and 5 bases from J, the junction kept 20 bases outside the gene matches. CDR3 length: 18 amino acids. The germline CDR1 and CDR2 sequences are SEHNR and FQNEAQ (reference sequence). The CDR3: CASSLRQGYMGDLYGYTF. The CDR3, as DNA: TGTGCCAGCAGCCTAAGACAGGGATATATGGGGGACTTATATGGCTACACCTTC.

The CDR3: CASSEGQGALGGELFF. In DNA form, the CDR3 reads TGTGCCAGCAGCGAAGGACAGGGGGCCCTGGGCGGGGAGCTGTTTTTT. The chain joins TRBV5-4 to TRBJ2-2, with 11 bases that match TRBD1. Germline lookup yields CDR1 SGHNT and CDR2 YYREEE (reference sequence). J gave up 7 bases and V 4 bases, and 9 bases lay outside the gene matches. CDR3 length: 16 amino acids.